This TCR beta chain comes out of a study of CD8 T cells in Susac syndrome (dated by TCRdb to between 2018 and 2020). With regard to the full study: Repertoire sequencing was used to test whether CD8+ T cell activation and differentiation in Susac syndrome was antigen driven. Clonality of the CD8+ T cell repertoire was compared between about a dozen healthy donors, about 14 Susac syndrome patients and about 15 multiple sclerosis patients.

General findings and caveats noted by the study authors: The number of individuals in the TCR sequencing and HLA analysis was acknowledged as relatively small.

High-throughput TCR beta sequencing profiled peripheral blood CD8+ and CD4+ T cells from healthy donors, Susac syndrome patients and multiple sclerosis patients. Multiple sclerosis controls were treatment-naive patients with stable or active relapsing-remitting disease fulfilling revised McDonald criteria. Bulk CD8+ and CD4+ T cells were purified by magnetic negative isolation, whereas CD8+ TEMRA cells were enriched by FACS. Blood was drawn into EDTA tubes, processed within 24 hours, and PBMCs were isolated by density gradient centrifugation. PBMCs intended for TCR sequencing were frozen in liquid nitrogen and were later thawed in a 37 degrees C water bath. The sorted or isolated CD4+, CD8+ and CD8+ TEMRA cells had a purity of 90% or higher. CDR1 and CDR2, looked up from the germline V gene, are MNHNS and SASEGT. The CDR3 has 12 amino acids, counting the end cysteine and phenylalanine. Only the CDR3 DNA stays, 36 bases, in frame from base 1. V is shortened by 11 bases, J by 5 bases, and the region joining them spans 16 bases.

This clonotype was counted a few times. It lacks a known antigen. No much larger clone exists at a distance of one base, and base qualities are not known. RNA was extracted using the RNeasy kit, and about 0.5 to 1 ug of the RNA was reverse transcribed with random hexamers. TCR beta CDR3 regions were amplified with the immunoSEQ multiplex PCR assay covering 54 Vbeta and 13 Jbeta segments. To correct PCR amplification bias, a synthetic template baseline was used for both primer optimization and computational correction. Concerning the study's data processing: Only productive sequences were kept, with reads annotated to V, D and J genes according to IMGT and analyzed in immunoSEQ Analyzer. Clonality was calculated as one minus the Shannon entropy normalized by log2 of the number of productive unique sequences. For each patient and control, public and private clones were evaluated among the 100 most prevalent clones. Clones were defined as Susac-specific when absent from the healthy and MS cohorts, from roughly 1,000 published viral clones and from other ImmuneACCESS disease sequences. TCRdb trimmed the raw reads at Q25, called clones with MiXCR and kept productive beta chains. Rows matching on CDR3 protein sequence are summarized as one entry with the most common DNA and genes. These V and J calls derive from TCRdb rather than the authors' analysis. This sample holds about 300,000 distinct CDR3 sequences; 70% to 90% were observed only once. Around 0.18% of the sample lies in the top ten.

This TCR came from a human donor with multiple sclerosis. The V gene is TRBV6-1 and the J gene is TRBJ2-7; the D gene is unclear. The sample was CD8+ T cells from PBMCs. CDR3 region: CACPGVRDEQYF. The nucleotide sequence is given as TGTGCCTGCCCTGGGGTCCGGGACGAGCAGTACTTC.